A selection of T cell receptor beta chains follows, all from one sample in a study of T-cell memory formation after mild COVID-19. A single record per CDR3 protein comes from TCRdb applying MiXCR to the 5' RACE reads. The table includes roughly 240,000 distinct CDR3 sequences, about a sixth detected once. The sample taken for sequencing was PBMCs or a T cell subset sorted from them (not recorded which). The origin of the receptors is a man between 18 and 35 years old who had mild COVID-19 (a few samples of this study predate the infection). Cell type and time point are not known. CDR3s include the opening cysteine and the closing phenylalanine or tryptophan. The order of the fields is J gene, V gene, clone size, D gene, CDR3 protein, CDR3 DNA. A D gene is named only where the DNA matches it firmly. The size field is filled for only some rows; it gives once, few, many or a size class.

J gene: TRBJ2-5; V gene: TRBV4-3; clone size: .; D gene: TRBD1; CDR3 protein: CASSQDRDRGWETQYF; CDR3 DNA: TGCGCCAGCAGCCAAGATAGGGACAGGGGGTGGGAGACCCAGTACTTC
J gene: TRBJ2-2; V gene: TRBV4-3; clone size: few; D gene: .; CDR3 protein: CASSPFRTDTGELFF; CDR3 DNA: TGCGCCAGCAGCCCGTTCCGGACAGACACCGGGGAGCTGTTTTTT
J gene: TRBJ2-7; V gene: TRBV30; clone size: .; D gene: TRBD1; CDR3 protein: CACRSWTGGEQYF; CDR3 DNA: TGTGCCTGTCGATCCTGGACAGGGGGCGAGCAGTACTTC
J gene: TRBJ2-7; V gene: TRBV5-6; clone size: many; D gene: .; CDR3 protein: CASSSGGYEQYF; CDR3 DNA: TGTGCCAGCAGTTCTGGGGGCTACGAGCAGTACTTC
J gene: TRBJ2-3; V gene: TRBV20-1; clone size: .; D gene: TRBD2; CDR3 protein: CSAGTGTSAADTQYF; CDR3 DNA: TGCAGTGCGGGGACCGGGACTAGCGCGGCAGATACGCAGTATTTT
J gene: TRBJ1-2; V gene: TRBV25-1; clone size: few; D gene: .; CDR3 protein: CASSEWKGNYGYTF; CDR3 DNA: TGTGCCAGCAGTGAATGGAAGGGGAACTATGGCTACACCTTC
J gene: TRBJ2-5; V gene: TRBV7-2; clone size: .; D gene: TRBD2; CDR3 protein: CASSSGLASGNQETQYF; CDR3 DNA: TGTGCCAGCAGCTCCGGTCTGGCTAGCGGGAACCAAGAGACCCAGTACTTC
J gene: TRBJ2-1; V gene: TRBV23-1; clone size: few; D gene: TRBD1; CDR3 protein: CASSHPTDRGPGVGEQFF; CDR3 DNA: TGCGCCAGCAGTCACCCAACGGACAGGGGGCCCGGCGTCGGTGAGCAGTTCTTC
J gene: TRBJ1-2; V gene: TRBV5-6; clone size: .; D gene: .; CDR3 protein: CASSLASGDGYTF; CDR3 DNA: TGTGCCAGCAGCTTGGCTTCCGGGGATGGCTACACCTTC
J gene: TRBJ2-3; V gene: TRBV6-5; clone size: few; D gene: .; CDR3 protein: CASSSGPRKKADTQYF; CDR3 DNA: TGTGCCAGCAGCTCAGGTCCCCGGAAGAAGGCAGATACGCAGTATTTT
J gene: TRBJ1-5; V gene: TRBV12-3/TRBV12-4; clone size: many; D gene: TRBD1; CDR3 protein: CASSPQGGLNQPQHF; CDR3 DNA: TGTGCCAGCAGTCCTCAGGGGGGCCTAAATCAGCCCCAGCATTTT
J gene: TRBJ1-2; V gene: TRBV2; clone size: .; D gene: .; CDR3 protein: CASVGAHGYGYTF; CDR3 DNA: TGTGCCAGCGTGGGGGCTCATGGCTATGGCTACACCTTC
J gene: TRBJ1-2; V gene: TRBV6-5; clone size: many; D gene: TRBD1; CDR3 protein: CASSRTGLASGYTF; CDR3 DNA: TGTGCCAGCAGTCGGACAGGTCTGGCCTCTGGCTACACCTTC
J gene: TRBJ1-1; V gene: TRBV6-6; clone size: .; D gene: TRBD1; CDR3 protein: CASSYQGAWEAFF; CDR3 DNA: TGTGCCAGCAGTTACCAGGGGGCTTGGGAAGCTTTCTTT
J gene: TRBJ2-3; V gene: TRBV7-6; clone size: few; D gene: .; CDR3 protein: CASSPRTGGDTQYF; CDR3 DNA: TGTGCCAGCAGCCCACGGACCGGAGGAGATACGCAGTATTTT
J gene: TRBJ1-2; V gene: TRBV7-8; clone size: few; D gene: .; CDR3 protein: CASSLALGDGYTF; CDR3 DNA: TGTGCCAGCAGCTTAGCCCTAGGGGATGGCTACACCTTC
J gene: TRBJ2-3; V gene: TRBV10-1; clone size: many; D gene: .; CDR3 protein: CATSLGSAQDTQYF; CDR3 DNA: TGCGCCACCTCCTTAGGGTCTGCCCAAGATACGCAGTATTTT
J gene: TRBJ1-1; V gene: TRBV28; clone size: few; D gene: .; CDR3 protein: CAIVGAGTEAFF; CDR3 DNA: TGTGCCATAGTAGGCGCTGGAACTGAAGCTTTCTTT
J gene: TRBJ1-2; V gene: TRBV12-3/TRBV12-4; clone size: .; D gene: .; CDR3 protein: CASSTQTAGYGYTF; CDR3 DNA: TGTGCCAGCAGTACCCAGACGGCTGGCTATGGCTACACCTTC
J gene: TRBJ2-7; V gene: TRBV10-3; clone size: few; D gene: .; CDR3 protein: CAISGSDRAYEQYF; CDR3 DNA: TGTGCCATCAGTGGGTCTGACAGAGCCTACGAGCAGTACTTC
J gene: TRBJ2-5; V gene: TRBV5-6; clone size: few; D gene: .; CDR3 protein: CASTPGLKFTRQETQYF; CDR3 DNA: TGTGCCAGCACCCCGGGACTCAAGTTCACCCGCCAAGAGACCCAGTACTTC
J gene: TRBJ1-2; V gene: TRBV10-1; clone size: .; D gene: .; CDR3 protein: CASSESTDYGYTF; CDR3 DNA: TGCGCCAGCAGTGAGTCAACAGACTATGGCTACACCTTC
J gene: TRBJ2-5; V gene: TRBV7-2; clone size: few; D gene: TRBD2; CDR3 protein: CASSNGGVETQYF; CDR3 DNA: TGTGCCAGCTCGAACGGGGGGGTGGAGACCCAGTACTTC
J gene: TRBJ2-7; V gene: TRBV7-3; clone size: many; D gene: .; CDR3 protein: CASSLTASSYEQYF; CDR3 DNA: TGTGCCAGCAGCTTAACGGCCAGCTCCTACGAGCAGTACTTC
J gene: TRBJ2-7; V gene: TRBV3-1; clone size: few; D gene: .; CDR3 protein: CASSLGGASYEQYF; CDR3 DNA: TGTGCCAGCAGCCTTGGGGGCGCGAGCTACGAGCAGTACTTC
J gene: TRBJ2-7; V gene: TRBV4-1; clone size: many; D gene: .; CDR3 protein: CASSQEYRLLREQYF; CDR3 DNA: TGCGCCAGCAGCCAAGAATACAGGCTCCTCCGCGAGCAGTACTTC
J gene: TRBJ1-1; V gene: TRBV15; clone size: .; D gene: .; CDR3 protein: CATSRVRGMNTEAFF; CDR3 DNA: TGTGCCACCAGCAGAGTTCGGGGGATGAACACTGAAGCTTTCTTT
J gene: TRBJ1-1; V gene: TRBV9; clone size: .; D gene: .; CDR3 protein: CASSAWNTEAFF; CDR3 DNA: TGTGCCAGCAGCGCGTGGAACACTGAAGCTTTCTTT
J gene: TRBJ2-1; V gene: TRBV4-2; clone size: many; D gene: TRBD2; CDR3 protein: CASSPNGPLAGVVNEQFF; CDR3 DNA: TGTGCCAGCAGCCCCAACGGCCCCTTAGCGGGGGTGGTGAATGAGCAGTTCTTC
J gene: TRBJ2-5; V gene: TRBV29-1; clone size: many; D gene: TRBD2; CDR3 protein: CSVEALSSGLGQYF; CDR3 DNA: TGCAGCGTTGAAGCGTTGTCTAGCGGGCTGGGCCAGTACTTC
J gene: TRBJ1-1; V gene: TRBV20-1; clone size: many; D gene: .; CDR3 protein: CSVLSAGTNTEAFF; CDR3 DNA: TGCAGTGTCCTAAGTGCGGGTACGAACACTGAAGCTTTCTTT
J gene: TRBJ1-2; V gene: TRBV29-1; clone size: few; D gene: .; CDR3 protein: CSSKTGGSNYGYTF; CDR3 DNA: TGCAGCTCAAAGACCGGGGGCTCTAACTATGGCTACACCTTC
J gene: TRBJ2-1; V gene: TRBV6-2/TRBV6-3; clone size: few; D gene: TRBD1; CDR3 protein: CASTRVRQGANNEQFF; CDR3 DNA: TGTGCCAGCACCAGGGTCCGTCAGGGGGCCAACAATGAGCAGTTCTTC
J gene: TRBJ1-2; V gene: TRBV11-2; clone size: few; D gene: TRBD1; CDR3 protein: CASSPGTGALNYGYTF; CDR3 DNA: TGTGCCAGCAGCCCCGGGACAGGGGCCCTGAACTATGGCTACACCTTC
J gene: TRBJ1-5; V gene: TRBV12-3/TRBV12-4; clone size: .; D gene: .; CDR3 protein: CASSSNSEYSNQPQHF; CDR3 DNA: TGTGCCAGCAGTTCTAACTCAGAATATAGCAATCAGCCCCAGCATTTT
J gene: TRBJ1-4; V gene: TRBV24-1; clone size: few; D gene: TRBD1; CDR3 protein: CATSDPGQAGEKLFF; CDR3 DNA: TGTGCCACCAGTGACCCAGGACAGGCGGGAGAAAAACTGTTTTTT
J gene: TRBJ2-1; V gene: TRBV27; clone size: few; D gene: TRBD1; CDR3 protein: CASSWVWTGQNEQFF; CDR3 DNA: TGTGCCAGCAGTTGGGTGTGGACAGGGCAGAATGAGCAGTTCTTC
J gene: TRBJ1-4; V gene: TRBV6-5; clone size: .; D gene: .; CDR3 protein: CASSYGGANEKLFF; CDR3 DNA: TGTGCCAGCAGTTACGGAGGGGCTAATGAAAAACTGTTTTTT
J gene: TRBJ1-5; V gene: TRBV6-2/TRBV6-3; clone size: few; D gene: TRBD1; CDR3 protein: CASSKGGQGAFDQPQHF; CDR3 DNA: TGTGCCAGCAGCAAGGGTGGACAGGGGGCTTTCGATCAGCCCCAGCATTTT
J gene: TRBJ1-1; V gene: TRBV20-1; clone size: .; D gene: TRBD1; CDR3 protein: CSVDRHYTEAFF; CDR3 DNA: TGCAGTGTGGACAGGCACTACACTGAAGCTTTCTTT
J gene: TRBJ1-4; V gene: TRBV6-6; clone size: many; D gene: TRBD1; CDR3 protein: CASRGQGGDEKLFF; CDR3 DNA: TGTGCCAGCAGAGGACAGGGCGGCGATGAAAAACTGTTTTTT
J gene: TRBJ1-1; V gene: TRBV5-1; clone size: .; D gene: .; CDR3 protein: CASSPKRGGPNTEAFF; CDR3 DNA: TGCGCCAGCAGCCCAAAACGGGGGGGACCGAACACTGAAGCTTTCTTT
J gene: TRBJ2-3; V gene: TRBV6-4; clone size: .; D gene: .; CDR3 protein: CASRAVQSSDTQYF; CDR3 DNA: TGTGCCAGCAGGGCGGTACAGAGTTCAGATACGCAGTATTTT
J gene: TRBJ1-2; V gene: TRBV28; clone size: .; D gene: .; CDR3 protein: CASSVIVGYGYTF; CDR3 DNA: TGTGCCAGCAGCGTCATTGTGGGCTATGGCTACACCTTC
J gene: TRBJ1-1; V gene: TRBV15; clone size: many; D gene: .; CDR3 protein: CATSRGGGPWNTEAFF; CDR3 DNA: TGTGCCACCAGCAGAGGTGGGGGGCCGTGGAACACTGAAGCTTTCTTT
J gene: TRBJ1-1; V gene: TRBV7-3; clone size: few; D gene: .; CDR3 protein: CASRQQGDTEAFF; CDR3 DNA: TGTGCCAGCAGACAACAGGGCGACACTGAAGCTTTCTTT
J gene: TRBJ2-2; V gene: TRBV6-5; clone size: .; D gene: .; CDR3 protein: CASRGNGELFF; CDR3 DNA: TGTGCCAGTAGGGGAAATGGGGAGCTGTTTTTT
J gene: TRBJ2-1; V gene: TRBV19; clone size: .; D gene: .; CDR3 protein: CASTRTYGYEQFF; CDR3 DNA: TGTGCCAGTACCCGGACCTACGGCTATGAGCAGTTCTTC
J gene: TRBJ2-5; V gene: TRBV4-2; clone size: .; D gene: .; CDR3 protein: CASSPGGGNTETQYF; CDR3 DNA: TGTGCCAGCAGCCCAGGAGGGGGAAATACAGAGACCCAGTACTTC
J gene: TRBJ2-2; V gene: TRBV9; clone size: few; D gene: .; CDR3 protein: CASSNKDRTANTGELFF; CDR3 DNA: TGTGCCAGCAGCAACAAGGACAGAACGGCGAACACCGGGGAGCTGTTTTTT
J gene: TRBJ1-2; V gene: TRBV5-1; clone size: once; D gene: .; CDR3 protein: CASSSGDDGYTF; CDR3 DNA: TGCGCCAGCAGCTCAGGGGATGATGGCTACACCTTC
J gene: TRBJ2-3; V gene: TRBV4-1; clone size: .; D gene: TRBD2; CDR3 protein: CASTPVERGRTDTQYF; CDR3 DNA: TGCGCCAGCACCCCCGTAGAGCGGGGCCGCACAGATACGCAGTATTTT
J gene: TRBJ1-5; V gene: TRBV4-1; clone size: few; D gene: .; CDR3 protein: CASSQVIRNQPQHF; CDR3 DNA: TGCGCCAGCAGCCAAGTAATCCGGAATCAGCCCCAGCATTTT
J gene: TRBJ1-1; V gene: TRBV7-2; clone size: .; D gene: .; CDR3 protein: CASSFRRAGGIMNTEAFF; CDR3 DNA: TGTGCCAGCAGCTTCCGGAGGGCCGGGGGCATAATGAACACTGAAGCTTTCTTT
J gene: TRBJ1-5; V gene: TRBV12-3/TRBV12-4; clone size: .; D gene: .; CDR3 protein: CASSLLGGSNQPQHF; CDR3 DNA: TGTGCCAGCAGCCTTCTGGGAGGGAGCAATCAGCCCCAGCATTTT
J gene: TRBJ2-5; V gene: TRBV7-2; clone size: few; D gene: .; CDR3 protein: CASSSPDSPLAQYF; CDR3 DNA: TGTGCCAGCAGCTCTCCCGACAGCCCCTTGGCCCAGTACTTC
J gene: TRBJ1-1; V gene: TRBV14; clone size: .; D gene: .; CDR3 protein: CASSPIQGQAEAFF; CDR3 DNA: TGTGCCAGCAGCCCGATACAGGGTCAGGCTGAAGCTTTCTTT
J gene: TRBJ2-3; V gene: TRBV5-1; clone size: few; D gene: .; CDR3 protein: CASRSGSLSSTDTQYF; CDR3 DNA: TGCGCCAGCAGGTCCGGCAGCCTTTCTAGCACAGATACGCAGTATTTT
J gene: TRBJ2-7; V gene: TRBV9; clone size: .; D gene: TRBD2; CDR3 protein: CASSAPTSAPGDEQYF; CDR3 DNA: TGTGCCAGCAGCGCGCCTACTAGCGCCCCGGGGGACGAGCAGTACTTC
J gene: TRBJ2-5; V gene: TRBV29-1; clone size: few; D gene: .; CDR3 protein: CSETRPVGTQYF; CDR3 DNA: TGCAGCGAAACCCGGCCGGTGGGGACCCAGTACTTC